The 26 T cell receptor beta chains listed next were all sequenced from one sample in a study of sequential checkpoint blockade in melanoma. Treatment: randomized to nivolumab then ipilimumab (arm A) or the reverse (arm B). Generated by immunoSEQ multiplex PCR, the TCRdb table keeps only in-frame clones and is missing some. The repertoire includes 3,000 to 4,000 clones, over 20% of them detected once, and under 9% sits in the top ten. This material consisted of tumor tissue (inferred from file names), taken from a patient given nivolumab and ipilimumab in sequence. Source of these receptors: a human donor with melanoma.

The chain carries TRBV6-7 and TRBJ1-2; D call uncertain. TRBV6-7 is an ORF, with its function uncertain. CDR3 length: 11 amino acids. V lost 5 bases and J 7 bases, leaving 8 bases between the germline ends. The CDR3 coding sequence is TGTGCCAGCAGTGAACTAGGTGGCTACACCTTC. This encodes CASSELGGYTF.

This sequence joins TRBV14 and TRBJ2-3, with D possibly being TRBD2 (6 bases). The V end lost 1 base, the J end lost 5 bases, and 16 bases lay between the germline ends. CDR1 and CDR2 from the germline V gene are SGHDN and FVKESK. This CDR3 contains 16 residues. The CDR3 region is CASSQGGAGRQDTQYF. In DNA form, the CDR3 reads TGTGCCAGCAGCCAAGGAGGGGCAGGGAGGCAAGATACGCAGTATTTT. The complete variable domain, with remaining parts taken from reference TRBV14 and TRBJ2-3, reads EAGVTQFPSHSVIEKGQTVTLRCDPISGHDNLYWYRRVMGKEIKFLLHFVKESKQDESGMPNNRFLAERTGGTYSTLKVQPAELEDSGVYFCASSQGGAGRQDTQYFGPGTRLTVL.

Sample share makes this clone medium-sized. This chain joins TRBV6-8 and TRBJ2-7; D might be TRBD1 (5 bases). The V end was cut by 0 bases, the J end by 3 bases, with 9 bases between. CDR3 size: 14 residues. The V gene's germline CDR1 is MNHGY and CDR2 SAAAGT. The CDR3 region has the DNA TGTGCCAGCAGTTACTCGCGACAGAGCTACGAGCAGTACTTC. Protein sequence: CASSYSRQSYEQYF.

The CDR3 is CATSGIQGGVGETQYF. CDR3 bases: TGTGCCACCAGCGGTATACAGGGGGGGGTTGGAGAGACCCAGTACTTC. V and J are TRBV15 and TRBJ2-5, with D possibly being TRBD1 (8 bases). Germline V CDR1 and CDR2: LNHNV, YYDKDF (reference sequence). V was trimmed by 5 bases and J by 4 bases, leaving 20 bases between them. The CDR3 length is 16 residues.

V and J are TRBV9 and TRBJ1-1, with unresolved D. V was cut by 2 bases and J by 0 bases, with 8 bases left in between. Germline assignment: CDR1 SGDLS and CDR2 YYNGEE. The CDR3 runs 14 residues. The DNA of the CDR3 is TGTGCCAGCAGCGTTTCCAAGTTGAACACTGAAGCTTTCTTT. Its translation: CASSVSKLNTEAFF.

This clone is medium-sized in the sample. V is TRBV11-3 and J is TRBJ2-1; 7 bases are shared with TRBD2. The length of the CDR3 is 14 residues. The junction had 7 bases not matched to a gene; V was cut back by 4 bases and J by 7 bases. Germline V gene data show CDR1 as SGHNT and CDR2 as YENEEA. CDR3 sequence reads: CASSSERGWNEQFF. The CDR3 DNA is TGTGCCAGCAGCTCCGAGCGGGGTTGGAATGAGCAGTTCTTC. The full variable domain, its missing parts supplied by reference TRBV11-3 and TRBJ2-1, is EAGVVQSPRYKIIEKKQPVAFWCNPISGHNTLYWYLQNLGQGPELLIRYENEEAVDDSQLPKDRFSAERLKGVDSTLKIQPAELGDSAVYLCASSSERGWNEQFFGPGTRLTVL.

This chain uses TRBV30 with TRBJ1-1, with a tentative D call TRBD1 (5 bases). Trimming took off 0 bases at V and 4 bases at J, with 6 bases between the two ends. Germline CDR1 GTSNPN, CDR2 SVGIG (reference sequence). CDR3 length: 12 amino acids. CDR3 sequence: CAWSVGGTEAFF. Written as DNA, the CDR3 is TGTGCCTGGAGTGTGGGGGGCACTGAAGCTTTCTTT.

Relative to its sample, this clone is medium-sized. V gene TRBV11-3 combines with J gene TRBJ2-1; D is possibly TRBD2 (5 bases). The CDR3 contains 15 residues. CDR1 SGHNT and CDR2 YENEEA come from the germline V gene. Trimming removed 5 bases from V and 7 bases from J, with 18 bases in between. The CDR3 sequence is CASSPFPRGRNEQFF. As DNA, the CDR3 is TGTGCCAGCAGCCCGTTCCCCCGGGGTAGGAATGAGCAGTTCTTC.

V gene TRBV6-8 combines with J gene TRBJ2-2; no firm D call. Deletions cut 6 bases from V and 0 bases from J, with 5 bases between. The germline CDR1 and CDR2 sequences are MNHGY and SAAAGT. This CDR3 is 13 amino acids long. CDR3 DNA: TGTGCCAGCAGCCAGGCGAACACCGGGGAGCTGTTTTTT. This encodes CASSQANTGELFF.

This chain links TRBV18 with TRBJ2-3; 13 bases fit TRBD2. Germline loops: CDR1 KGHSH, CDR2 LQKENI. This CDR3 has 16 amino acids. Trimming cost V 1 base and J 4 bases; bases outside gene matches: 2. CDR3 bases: TGTGCCAGCTCACCACAGGGGACTAGCGGGGCAGATACGCAGTATTTT. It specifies CASSPQGTSGADTQYF.

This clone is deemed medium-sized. In DNA, the CDR3 is TGTGCCAGCAGCTGGGACAGGGGGCTTTCTGAAGCTTTCTTT. Encoded protein: CASSWDRGLSEAFF. V is TRBV11-3 and J is TRBJ1-1, with 12 bases fitting TRBD1. J was trimmed by 6 bases and V by 4 bases; bases with no gene match: 3. Germline V CDR1 and CDR2: SGHNT, YENEEA. CDR3 size: 14 residues. The full variable domain, rest sourced from reference TRBV11-3 and TRBJ1-1, is EAGVVQSPRYKIIEKKQPVAFWCNPISGHNTLYWYLQNLGQGPELLIRYENEEAVDDSQLPKDRFSAERLKGVDSTLKIQPAELGDSAVYLCASSWDRGLSEAFFGQGTRLTVV.

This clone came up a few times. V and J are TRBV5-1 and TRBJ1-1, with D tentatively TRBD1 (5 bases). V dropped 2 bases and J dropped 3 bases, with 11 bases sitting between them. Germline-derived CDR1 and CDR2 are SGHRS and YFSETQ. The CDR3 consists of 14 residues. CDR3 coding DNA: TGCGCCAGCAGCTTCGGACGGGGGGACACTGAAGCTTTCTTT. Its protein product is CASSFGRGDTEAFF.

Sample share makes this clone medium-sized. CDR3 sequence: CASSQDRRYYGYTF. Written as DNA, the CDR3 is TGCGCCAGCAGCCAAGATCGGAGGTACTATGGCTACACCTTC. The J gene is TRBJ1-2, the V gene TRBV23-1; D is unresolved. TRBV23-1 carries the ORF label, with uncertain function. The CDR3 is 14 residues long. Trimming took off 6 bases at V and 3 bases at J, with 14 bases between the two ends.

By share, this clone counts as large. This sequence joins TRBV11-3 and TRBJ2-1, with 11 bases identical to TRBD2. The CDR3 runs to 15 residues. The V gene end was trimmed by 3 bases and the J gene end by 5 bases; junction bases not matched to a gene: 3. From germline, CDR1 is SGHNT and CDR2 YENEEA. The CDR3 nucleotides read TGTGCCAGCAGCTTGGGACTAGCGGAAAACAATGAGCAGTTCTTC. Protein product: CASSLGLAENNEQFF.

CDR3 sequence reads: CASSGRTGSTEAFF. The DNA of the CDR3 is TGCGCCAGCAGCGGACGGACAGGGTCCACTGAAGCTTTCTTT. The V and J genes are TRBV5-1 and TRBJ1-1, with 8 bases matching TRBD1. After removal of 4 bases from V and 4 bases from J, the junction contained 6 bases not matched to a gene. CDR3 size: 14 residues. CDR1 is SGHRS and CDR2 is YFSETQ in the germline V gene.

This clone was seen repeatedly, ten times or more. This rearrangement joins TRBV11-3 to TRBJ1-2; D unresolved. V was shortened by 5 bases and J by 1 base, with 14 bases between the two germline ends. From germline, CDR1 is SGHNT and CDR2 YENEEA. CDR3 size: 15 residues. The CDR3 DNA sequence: TGTGCCAGCAGCCCGCCAGTGCGGATTAACTATGGCTACACCTTC. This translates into CASSPPVRINYGYTF.

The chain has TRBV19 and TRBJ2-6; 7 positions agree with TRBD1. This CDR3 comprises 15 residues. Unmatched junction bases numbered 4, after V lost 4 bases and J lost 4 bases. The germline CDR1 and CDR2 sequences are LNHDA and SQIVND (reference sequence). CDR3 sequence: CASSNRGEGANVLTF. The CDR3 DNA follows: TGTGCCAGTAGTAACAGGGGTGAAGGGGCCAACGTCCTGACTTTC.

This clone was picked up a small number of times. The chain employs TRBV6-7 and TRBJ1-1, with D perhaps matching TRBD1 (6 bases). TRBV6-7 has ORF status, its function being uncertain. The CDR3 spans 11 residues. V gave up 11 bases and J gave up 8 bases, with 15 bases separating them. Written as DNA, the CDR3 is TGTGCCTGTTCGGGGGCATGGGAAGCTTTCTTT. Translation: CACSGAWEAFF.

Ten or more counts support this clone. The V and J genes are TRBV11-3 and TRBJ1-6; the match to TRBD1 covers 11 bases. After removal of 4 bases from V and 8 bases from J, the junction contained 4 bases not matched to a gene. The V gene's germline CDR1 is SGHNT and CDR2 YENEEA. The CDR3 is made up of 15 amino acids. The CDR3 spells CASSWGQGEDSPLHF. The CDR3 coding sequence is TGTGCCAGCAGCTGGGGACAGGGGGAGGATTCACCCCTCCACTTT.

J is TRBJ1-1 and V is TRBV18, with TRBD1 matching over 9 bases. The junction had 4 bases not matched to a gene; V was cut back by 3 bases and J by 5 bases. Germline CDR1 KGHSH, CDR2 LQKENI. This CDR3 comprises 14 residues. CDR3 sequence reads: CASSPTTGGTEAFF. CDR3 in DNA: TGTGCCAGCTCACCCACGACAGGGGGAACTGAAGCTTTCTTT.

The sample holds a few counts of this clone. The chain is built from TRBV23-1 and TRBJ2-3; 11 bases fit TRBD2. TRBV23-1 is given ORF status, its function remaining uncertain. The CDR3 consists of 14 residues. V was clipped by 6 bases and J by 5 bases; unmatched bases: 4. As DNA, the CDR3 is TGCGCCAGCAGCCCAGGGACTAGCGGAGATACGCAGTATTTT. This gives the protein CASSPGTSGDTQYF.

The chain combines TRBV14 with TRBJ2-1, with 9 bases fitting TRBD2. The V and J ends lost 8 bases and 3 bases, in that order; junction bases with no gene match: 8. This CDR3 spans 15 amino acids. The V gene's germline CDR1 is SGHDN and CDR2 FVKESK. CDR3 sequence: CASSPKRGVYNEQFF. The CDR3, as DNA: TGTGCCAGCTCCCCGAAGCGGGGGGTCTACAATGAGCAGTTCTTC.

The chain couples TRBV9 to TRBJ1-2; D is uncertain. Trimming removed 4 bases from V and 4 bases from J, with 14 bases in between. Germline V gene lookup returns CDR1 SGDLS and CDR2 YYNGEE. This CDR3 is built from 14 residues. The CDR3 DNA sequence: TGTGCCAGCAGCCCCTCGGGAGACACCTATGGCTACACCTTC. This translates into CASSPSGDTYGYTF. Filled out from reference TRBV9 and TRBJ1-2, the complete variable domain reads DSGVTQTPKHLITATGQRVTLRCSPRSGDLSVYWYQQSLDQGLQFLIQYYNGEERAKGNILERFSAQQFPDLHSELNLSSLELGDSALYFCASSPSGDTYGYTFGSGTRLTVV.

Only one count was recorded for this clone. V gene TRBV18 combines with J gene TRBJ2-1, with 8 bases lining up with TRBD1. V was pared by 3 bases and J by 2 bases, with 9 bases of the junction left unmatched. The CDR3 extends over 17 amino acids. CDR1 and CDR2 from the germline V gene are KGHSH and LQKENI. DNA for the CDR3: TGTGCCAGCTCACCGTTATTCGGACAGGGAGCCTACAATGAGCAGTTCTTC. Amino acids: CASSPLFGQGAYNEQFF.

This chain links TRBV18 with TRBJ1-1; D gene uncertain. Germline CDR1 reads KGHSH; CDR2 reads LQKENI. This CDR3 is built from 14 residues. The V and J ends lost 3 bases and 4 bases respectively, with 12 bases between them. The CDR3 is CASSPSVEVTEAFF. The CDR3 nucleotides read TGTGCCAGCTCACCTTCCGTTGAGGTCACTGAAGCTTTCTTT.

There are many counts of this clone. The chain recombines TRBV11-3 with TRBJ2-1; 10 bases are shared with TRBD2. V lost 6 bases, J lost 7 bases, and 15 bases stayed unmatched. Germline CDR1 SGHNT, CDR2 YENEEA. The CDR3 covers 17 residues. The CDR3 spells CASSPFRAGGPENEQFF. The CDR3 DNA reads TGTGCCAGCAGTCCCTTTCGAGCGGGGGGGCCAGAGAATGAGCAGTTCTTC. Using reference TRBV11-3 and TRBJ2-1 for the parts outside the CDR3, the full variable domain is EAGVVQSPRYKIIEKKQPVAFWCNPISGHNTLYWYLQNLGQGPELLIRYENEEAVDDSQLPKDRFSAERLKGVDSTLKIQPAELGDSAVYLCASSPFRAGGPENEQFFGPGTRLTVL.